A selection of T cell receptor beta chains follows, all from one sample in a study of shared clonotypes between healthy human individuals. Sequencing was performed with immunoSEQ multiplex PCR; in TCRdb, only in-frame clones are kept and a portion is missing. Seen here are around 1.1 million clones, 70% to 85% observed once, and the top ten hold 0.89%. Source material: memory CD4+ T cells from PBMCs. The receptors were sampled from a man between 18 and 35 years old in good health. Some clones in this sample may be carry-over from other donors' samples. The CDR3 runs from the conserved cysteine through the conserved F or W. The order of the fields is J gene, clone size, V gene, D gene, CDR3 protein, CDR3 DNA. D genes are given only for firm matches. Size values are once, few and many counts, or a class for expanded clones, and some rows have none.

TRBJ2-1	NA	TRBV6-5	NA	CASSYGAAAYNEQFF	TGTGCCAGCAGTTACGGAGCGGCCGCCTACAATGAGCAGTTCTTC
TRBJ1-2	NA	TRBV7-2	NA	CASSLEQGRDYTF	TGTGCCAGCAGCTTAGAACAGGGCCGCGACTACACCTTC
TRBJ2-1	NA	TRBV5-1	NA	CASTAELGTYNEQFF	TGCGCCAGCACCGCAGAGCTAGGCACCTACAATGAGCAGTTCTTC
TRBJ2-7	NA	TRBV2	NA	CASSEAHRGPLFHHEQYF	TGTGCCAGCAGTGAAGCGCACCGGGGGCCGTTATTTCACCACGAGCAGTACTTC
TRBJ2-7	NA	TRBV4-2	TRBD2	CASSQSTSGVYEQYF	TGTGCCAGCAGCCAATCTACTAGCGGGGTCTACGAGCAGTACTTC
TRBJ1-1	NA	TRBV4-1	NA	CASSQDSRSGATEAFF	TGCGCCAGCAGCCAAGATTCGAGGTCAGGGGCCACTGAAGCTTTCTTT
TRBJ2-7	NA	TRBV9	NA	CASSGTVGGYEQYF	TGTGCCAGCAGCGGGACTGTCGGGGGTTACGAGCAGTACTTC
TRBJ2-3	NA	TRBV7-3	TRBD2	CASSLFGRVGDTQYF	TGTGCCAGCAGCTTATTCGGGAGGGTAGGAGATACGCAGTATTTT
TRBJ2-1	NA	TRBV27	NA	CASRVGTWSSYNEQFF	TGTGCCAGCAGGGTCGGTACCTGGAGCTCCTACAATGAGCAGTTCTTC
TRBJ1-5	NA	TRBV15	NA	CATSRDGRANQPQHF	TGTGCCACCAGCAGAGATGGCAGGGCCAACCAGCCCCAGCATTTT
TRBJ1-3	NA	TRBV7-2	TRBD1	CASSLGQGATGNTIYF	TGTGCCAGCAGCCTCGGACAGGGGGCGACTGGAAACACCATATATTTT
TRBJ1-4	NA	TRBV19	TRBD1	CASSRDRTATNEKLFF	TGTGCCAGTAGTCGGGACAGGACGGCAACTAATGAAAAACTGTTTTTT
TRBJ2-5	few	TRBV4-1	NA	CASSQGAVPFRETQYF	TGCGCCAGCAGCCAAGGGGCAGTCCCTTTTCGGGAGACCCAGTACTTC
TRBJ1-1	NA	TRBV7-2	NA	CASSLDRVRMNTEAFF	TGTGCCAGCAGCTTAGATCGGGTTAGGATGAACACTGAAGCTTTCTTT
TRBJ1-2	NA	TRBV5-4	NA	CASSLGAHSSGYTF	TGTGCCAGCAGCTTGGGGGCGCATTCATCTGGCTACACCTTC
TRBJ2-7	NA	TRBV11-2	TRBD2	CASSRSSGPYEQYF	TGTGCCAGCAGCCGCTCTAGCGGCCCCTACGAGCAGTACTTC
TRBJ1-1	NA	TRBV7-7	NA	CASSLARGAVAFF	TGTGCCAGCAGCTTAGCTAGGGGCGCGGTAGCTTTCTTT
TRBJ2-1	NA	TRBV10-3	TRBD2	CAISDGTRVNNEQFF	TGTGCCATCAGTGACGGGACTAGGGTGAACAATGAGCAGTTCTTC
TRBJ2-1	NA	TRBV27	NA	CASSRKQSNEQFF	TGTGCCAGCAGCCGAAAACAGAGCAATGAGCAGTTCTTC
TRBJ2-2	NA	TRBV7-8	TRBD2	CASSPWTSGMNTGELFF	TGTGCCAGCAGCCCTTGGACTAGCGGGATGAACACCGGGGAGCTGTTTTTT
TRBJ2-5	NA	TRBV30	NA	CAWSALRGGKGPQYF	TGTGCCTGGAGCGCCCTAAGGGGGGGGAAGGGGCCCCAGTACTTC
TRBJ2-6	NA	TRBV19	TRBD2	CASSSGQRGPGANVLTF	TGTGCCAGTAGTAGTGGGCAGCGGGGGCCTGGGGCCAACGTCCTGACTTTC
TRBJ1-4	NA	TRBV10-3	TRBD1	CAISGAGGATNEKLFF	TGTGCCATCAGTGGGGCAGGGGGCGCAACTAATGAAAAACTGTTTTTT
TRBJ2-7	NA	TRBV5-1	NA	CASSLGTGSSYEQYF	TGCGCCAGCAGCTTGGGGACGGGGAGCTCCTACGAGCAGTACTTC
TRBJ1-2	few	TRBV4-2	NA	CASSQTIGGANGYTF	TGTGCCAGCAGCCAAACTATCGGGGGGGCGAATGGCTACACCTTC
TRBJ2-7	NA	TRBV28	NA	CASSLTKTYEQYF	TGTGCCAGCAGTTTAACCAAAACCTACGAGCAGTACTTC
TRBJ2-1	NA	TRBV25-1	NA	CASSRQGSNEQFF	TGTGCCAGCAGTCGCCAGGGGAGCAATGAGCAGTTCTTC
TRBJ1-5	few	TRBV18	TRBD1	CASSPSQGYSNQPQHF	TGTGCCAGCTCACCATCACAGGGGTATAGCAATCAGCCCCAGCATTTT
TRBJ1-2	NA	TRBV9	TRBD1	CASSRAPDRGTRYGYTF	TGTGCCAGCAGCAGGGCCCCCGACAGGGGTACGAGGTATGGCTACACCTTC
TRBJ2-2	NA	TRBV28	NA	CASRPMTGRLAGELFF	TGTGCCAGCAGACCCATGACAGGACGGCTAGCCGGGGAGCTGTTTTTT
TRBJ2-7	NA	TRBV27	TRBD1	CASSRPGQGSYEQYF	TGTGCCAGCAGCCGCCCGGGACAGGGGTCCTACGAGCAGTACTTC
TRBJ2-1	NA	TRBV7-2	NA	CASSFSRVSDEQFF	TGTGCCAGCAGCTTCTCCCGGGTTAGCGATGAGCAGTTCTTC
TRBJ2-5	NA	TRBV7-2	NA	CASSFGPTRETQYF	TGTGCCAGCAGCTTTGGACCTACAAGGGAGACCCAGTACTTC
TRBJ2-1	NA	TRBV5-6	NA	CASSLAGARNEQFF	TGTGCCAGCAGCTTGGCGGGGGCGAGGAATGAGCAGTTCTTC
TRBJ1-1	NA	TRBV6-6	TRBD1	CASSTQGAQRSTEAFF	TGTGCCAGCAGTACCCAGGGGGCGCAGCGTAGCACTGAAGCTTTCTTT
TRBJ2-3	NA	TRBV11-3	NA	CASSLSRADTQYF	TGTGCCAGCAGCTTATCGAGGGCCGATACGCAGTATTTT
TRBJ2-3	NA	TRBV5-1	NA	CASSLDDLTDTQYF	TGCGCCAGCAGCTTGGATGACCTCACAGATACGCAGTATTTT
TRBJ2-1	NA	TRBV11-2	NA	CASGGGAYNEQFF	TGTGCCAGCGGAGGGGGGGCCTACAATGAGCAGTTCTTC
TRBJ2-7	NA	TRBV9	NA	CASSVDAKVGEQYF	TGTGCCAGCAGCGTAGACGCCAAGGTGGGCGAGCAGTACTTC
TRBJ1-5	NA	TRBV7-2	NA	CASSTQGAGMEPQHF	TGTGCCAGCAGCACCCAAGGGGCAGGGATGGAGCCCCAGCATTTT
TRBJ2-7	NA	TRBV5-8	TRBD2	CASSLEGGSPYEQYF	TGTGCCAGCAGCCTCGAGGGAGGGTCCCCCTACGAGCAGTACTTC
TRBJ2-5	NA	TRBV15	NA	CATSSGGETQYF	TGTGCCACTTCTAGTGGGGGAGAGACCCAGTACTTC
TRBJ1-1	NA	TRBV11-2	NA	CASSLGHYRARPEAFF	TGTGCCAGCAGCTTAGGACACTACAGGGCACGCCCTGAAGCTTTCTTT
TRBJ2-1	many	TRBV6-4	TRBD2	CASSDGGTSGSDEQFF	TGTGCCAGCAGTGACGGGGGGACTAGCGGGAGCGATGAGCAGTTCTTC
TRBJ2-7	NA	TRBV19	NA	CASSIADLTLYEQYF	TGTGCCAGTAGTATAGCGGACCTTACCCTCTACGAGCAGTACTTC